The rows below give T cell receptor beta chains drawn from one sample of a study of blood T cell repertoires in COVID-19. Profiled with immunoSEQ multiplex PCR; TCRdb holds only in-frame clones, not every one. The sample has 60,000 to 65,000 clones; more than 65% are singletons. The sample comprised peripheral blood. Receptor source: a human donor in a cohort sampled during active COVID-19. Both conserved end residues are part of each CDR3. A D gene is named only where the DNA matches it firmly. Clone size is shown for a subset of rows, as once, few, many or a class of expanded clone.

j_call clone_size d_call v_call cdr3_aa cdr3_nt
TRBJ1-5 few TRBD1 TRBV18 CASSLQGAANQPQHF TGTGCCAGCTCGCTACAGGGGGCGGCAAATCAGCCCCAGCATTTT
TRBJ2-3 once . TRBV10-3 CAISGGLTSTDTQYF TGTGCCATCAGTGGGGGACTTACTAGCACAGATACGCAGTATTTT
TRBJ2-5 . TRBD2 TRBV14 CASSQDRRLAGKETQYF TGTGCCAGCAGCCAAGATAGGAGGCTAGCGGGGAAGGAGACCCAGTACTTC
TRBJ2-7 . . TRBV11-2 CASSLGRGGYEQYF TGTGCCAGCAGCCTGGGTCGGGGAGGCTACGAGCAGTACTTC
TRBJ2-3 . . TRBV4-1 CASSQDPNRQFNRADTQYF TGCGCCAGCAGCCAAGATCCTAACAGGCAGTTCAATAGGGCAGATACGCAGTATTTT
TRBJ2-3 . TRBD1 TRBV29-1 CSALLGTGDTDTQYF TGCAGCGCCCTTCTCGGGACAGGGGACACAGATACGCAGTATTTT
TRBJ1-1 . . TRBV6-5 CASTAKLNTEAFF TGTGCCAGCACTGCTAAGCTGAACACTGAAGCTTTCTTT
TRBJ2-5 . . TRBV28 CASSSTGLQETQYF TGTGCCAGCAGCTCTACAGGGCTCCAAGAGACCCAGTACTTC
TRBJ2-7 . TRBD1 TRBV11-2 CASSTHTGAFEYF TGTGCCAGCAGCACACATACAGGGGCTTTCGAGTACTTC
TRBJ1-2 . TRBD1 TRBV6-2/TRBV6-3 CASSDRDSDGYTF TGTGCCAGCAGTGACAGGGATTCGGACGGCTACACCTTC
TRBJ2-7 once . TRBV30 CAWKRTYEQYF TGTGCCTGGAAGAGAACCTACGAGCAGTACTTC
TRBJ2-1 . TRBD2 TRBV3-1/TRBV3-2 CASSQGLAGGPFAGEQFF TGTGCCAGCAGCCAAGGACTAGCGGGGGGGCCCTTTGCGGGTGAGCAGTTCTTC
TRBJ2-7 . TRBD1 TRBV6-5 CASSQQGYEQYF TGTGCCAGCAGCCAACAGGGGTACGAGCAGTACTTC
TRBJ1-1 . . TRBV9 CASSTITGNTEAFF TGTGCCAGCAGCACAATAACAGGGAACACTGAAGCTTTCTTT
TRBJ2-1 few TRBD1 TRBV19 CASSPGQGGRQFF TGTGCCAGTAGTCCGGGACAGGGGGGTCGGCAGTTCTTC
TRBJ1-1 . . TRBV5-1 CASSLDGLNTEAFF TGCGCCAGCAGCTTGGACGGTTTGAACACTGAAGCTTTCTTT
TRBJ2-5 . . TRBV19 CASSITRGEETQYF TGTGCCAGTAGTATCACCCGGGGAGAAGAGACCCAGTACTTC
TRBJ1-1 . . TRBV4-2 CASSQDPAGGGLNTEAFF TGTGCCAGCAGCCAAGATCCCGCGGGGGGCGGGTTGAACACTGAAGCTTTCTTT
TRBJ1-3 few . TRBV5-6 CASSPSSAGAFGNTIYF TGTGCCAGCAGCCCCAGCTCGGCAGGGGCCTTCGGAAACACCATATATTTT
TRBJ2-1 . TRBD2 TRBV6-1 CASSVGTSGARNEQFF TGTGCCAGCAGTGTTGGGACTAGCGGGGCCCGCAATGAGCAGTTCTTC
TRBJ1-5 . TRBD1 TRBV24-1 CATSERTGEVGNQPQHF TGTGCCACCAGTGAACGGACAGGGGAAGTTGGCAATCAGCCCCAGCATTTT
TRBJ2-1 many TRBD2 TRBV29-1 CSGGEGQVQFF TGCAGCGGGGGGGAGGGCCAGGTGCAGTTCTTC
TRBJ2-1 . TRBD2 TRBV7-2 CASSLTGGTSGNEQFF TGTGCCAGCAGCTTAACCGGTGGGACTAGCGGGAATGAGCAGTTCTTC
TRBJ2-2 once . TRBV18 CASSPGEPETGELFF TGTGCCAGCTCACCGGGAGAGCCGGAAACCGGGGAGCTGTTTTTT
TRBJ2-2 . . TRBV30 CAWSVGTGNTGELFF TGTGCCTGGAGTGTAGGGACTGGAAACACCGGGGAGCTGTTTTTT
TRBJ2-5 . TRBD2 TRBV5-5 CASSLFSGGAETQYF TGTGCCAGCAGCTTGTTTAGCGGGGGGGCTGAGACCCAGTACTTC
TRBJ2-1 . TRBD2 TRBV24-1 CATSESGGHGEQFF TGTGCCACCAGTGAGTCGGGGGGGCACGGTGAGCAGTTCTTC
TRBJ1-1 . . TRBV4-2 CASSQDYRRNTEAFF TGTGCCAGCAGCCAAGATTACAGGCGGAACACTGAAGCTTTCTTT
TRBJ2-3 . . TRBV7-2 CASSLSHPSDTQYF TGTGCCAGCAGCTTATCACATCCGTCAGATACGCAGTATTTT
TRBJ1-1 . TRBD1 TRBV19 CASRKQTGQGNTEAFF TGTGCCAGTAGGAAACAGACTGGACAGGGGAACACTGAAGCTTTCTTT
TRBJ2-7 . TRBD1 TRBV7-2 CASSPPGQGTEQYF TGTGCCAGCAGCCCTCCGGGACAGGGGACCGAGCAGTACTTC
TRBJ2-1 . . TRBV12-5 CATTTQFGAEQFF TGTGCTACTACTACTCAGTTTGGTGCTGAGCAGTTCTTC
TRBJ2-2 . TRBD2 TRBV5-6 CASSQAGVVTGELFF TGTGCCAGCAGTCAAGCGGGGGTTGTTACCGGGGAGCTGTTTTTT
TRBJ1-5 . TRBD1 TRBV28 CASSLRRTGWNQPQHF TGTGCCAGCAGTCTACGACGGACAGGGTGGAATCAGCCCCAGCATTTT
TRBJ2-7 . TRBD1 TRBV2 CASSATGLSYEQYF TGTGCCAGCAGTGCGACAGGGCTTTCCTACGAGCAGTACTTC
TRBJ2-7 once TRBD2 TRBV7-9 CASSLGSSGGEQQYF TGTGCCAGCAGCTTAGGTTCGTCTGGGGGGGAGCAGCAGTACTTC
TRBJ2-7 . . TRBV6-1 CASSDVGGLPRPEQYF TGTGCCAGCAGTGATGTAGGCGGACTACCGCGGCCCGAGCAGTACTTC
TRBJ2-3 . TRBD2 TRBV5-1 CASSELRGGGADTQYF TGCGCCAGCAGCGAGCTGCGGGGGGGCGGTGCAGATACGCAGTATTTT
TRBJ2-1 few TRBD1 TRBV2 CASSPDRASYNEQFF TGTGCCAGCAGTCCTGACAGGGCTTCCTACAATGAGCAGTTCTTC
TRBJ1-1 . . TRBV15 CATSRDHVGGTEAFF TGTGCCACCAGCAGAGATCATGTGGGGGGGACTGAAGCTTTCTTT
TRBJ2-1 . TRBD1 TRBV2 CASSGTGYNEQFF TGTGCCAGCAGTGGGACAGGTTACAATGAGCAGTTCTTC
TRBJ2-1 . . TRBV7-9 CAIPRGNEQFF TGTGCTATACCCCGGGGCAATGAGCAGTTCTTC
TRBJ2-7 . . TRBV4-2 CASSQDGGELDEQYF TGTGCCAGCAGCCAAGATGGAGGGGAATTGGACGAGCAGTACTTC
TRBJ2-5 . . TRBV6-5 CASSFGETQYF TGTGCCAGCAGTTTCGGGGAGACCCAGTACTTC
TRBJ1-6 . TRBD1 TRBV5-4 CASSLLDRGYNSPLHF TGTGCCAGCAGCTTGCTGGACAGGGGATATAATTCACCCCTCCACTTT
TRBJ2-3 . . TRBV2 CASSKEGWDTQYF TGTGCCAGCAGTAAAGAGGGGTGGGATACGCAGTATTTT
TRBJ1-1 . . TRBV7-2 CASSLAGGASTEAFF TGTGCCAGCAGCTTAGCGGGAGGGGCATCCACTGAAGCTTTCTTT
TRBJ2-1 . TRBD2 TRBV5-4 CASSLGTVLAGNNEQFF TGTGCCAGCAGCTTGGGAACGGTTCTAGCGGGGAACAATGAGCAGTTCTTC
TRBJ2-3 . . TRBV15 CATSRDVWLEATDTQYF TGTGCCACCAGCAGAGATGTGTGGTTGGAGGCCACAGATACGCAGTATTTT
TRBJ2-2 . TRBD2 TRBV7-3 CASSSRLAGSGELFF TGTGCCAGCAGCTCCCGACTAGCGGGGTCCGGGGAGCTGTTTTTT
TRBJ2-2 . TRBD1 TRBV5-8 CASSLEGARTGELFF TGTGCCAGCAGCTTGGAGGGGGCAAGGACCGGGGAGCTGTTTTTT
TRBJ2-2 . . TRBV2 CASSDGAIWTGELFF TGTGCCAGCAGTGATGGAGCGATCTGGACCGGGGAGCTGTTTTTT
TRBJ2-2 . . TRBV10-1 CASSTDFGELFF TGCGCCAGCAGTACGGACTTCGGGGAGCTGTTTTTT
TRBJ1-4 . . TRBV18 CASSPGRATEKLFF TGTGCCAGCTCACCGGGCAGAGCCACTGAAAAACTGTTTTTT
TRBJ2-3 . TRBD2 TRBV3-1/TRBV3-2 CASSQGLAGGSDTQYF TGTGCCAGCAGCCAAGGACTAGCGGGGGGCTCAGATACGCAGTATTTT
TRBJ1-2 few . TRBV7-9 CASSLRGAVGYTF TGTGCCAGCAGCTTACGGGGGGCGGTTGGCTACACCTTC
TRBJ1-4 . TRBD1 TRBV7-8 CASSSGQGGVNEKLFF TGTGCCAGCAGCTCCGGACAGGGGGGGGTTAATGAAAAACTGTTTTTT
TRBJ2-5 . . TRBV19 CASSPRGQETQYF TGTGCCAGTAGCCCGAGGGGGCAAGAGACCCAGTACTTC
TRBJ2-7 . . TRBV6-5 CASRASSYEQYF TGTGCCAGCAGGGCCTCCTCCTACGAGCAGTACTTC
TRBJ1-5 few TRBD1 TRBV6-6 CASSYSIQGGVHF TGTGCCAGCAGTTACTCGATACAGGGGGGGGTGCATTTT